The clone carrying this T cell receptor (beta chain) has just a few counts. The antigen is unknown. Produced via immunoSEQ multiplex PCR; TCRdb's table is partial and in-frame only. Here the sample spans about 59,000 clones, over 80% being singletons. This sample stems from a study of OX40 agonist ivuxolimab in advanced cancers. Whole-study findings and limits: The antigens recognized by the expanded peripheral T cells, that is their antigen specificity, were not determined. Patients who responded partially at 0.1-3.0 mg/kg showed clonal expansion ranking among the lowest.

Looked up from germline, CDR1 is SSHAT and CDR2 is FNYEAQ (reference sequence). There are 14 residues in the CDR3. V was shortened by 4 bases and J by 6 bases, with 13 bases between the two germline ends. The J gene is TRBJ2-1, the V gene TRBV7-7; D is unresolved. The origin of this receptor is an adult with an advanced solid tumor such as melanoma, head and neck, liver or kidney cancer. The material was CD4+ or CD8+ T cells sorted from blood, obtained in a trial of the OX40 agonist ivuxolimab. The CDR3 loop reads CASSSIQDFNEQFF. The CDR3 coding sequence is TGTGCCAGCAGCTCCATTCAGGATTTCAATGAGCAGTTCTTC.